Below, one TCR beta chain is given with its context. These data are taken from a study of blood T cell repertoires in COVID-19. Libraries were prepared by immunoSEQ multiplex PCR; TCRdb keeps only in-frame clonotypes and omits some of them. Among about 74,000 clones listed, roughly 86% were seen once. Trimming shortened V by 7 bases and J by 6 bases, and 19 bases separated the two germline ends. This CDR3 spans 14 amino acids. Germline V gene sequence: CDR1 LNHDA, CDR2 SQIVND (reference sequence). The specimen sequenced was peripheral blood. The genes are TRBV19 and TRBJ2-7, with D possibly TRBD1 on 6 matching bases. This receptor was taken from a man aged 70 or older with acute or convalescent COVID-19. The CDR3 region is CASTPTGEGSEQYF. In DNA, the CDR3 is TGTGCCAGTACCCCGACAGGTGAGGGTTCCGAGCAGTACTTC.